The clone carrying this TCR beta chain was found many times. Its antigen is unknown. This sample stems from a study of CD8+CD57+ T cells in acquired aplastic anemia. Study summary: DNA per sorted CD4+ or CD8+ sample ranged about 0.19 to 30 ug, averaging about 3.4 ug. Broader study findings: Overlap between patients and controls comprised some 31 CD8+ CDR3 sequences.

The CDR3 spans 14 residues. V shed 6 bases, J shed 3 bases, and the junction held 1 base outside the gene matches. Germline CDR1 MNHEY, CDR2 SMNVEV (reference sequence). Researchers used genomic DNA as the template to profile TCR beta VDJ and CDR3. MiXCR was run by TCRdb on the reads, yielding one entry per CDR3 protein. The data hold hundreds of thousands of distinct CDR3 sequences, with 65% to 75% observed a single time. The specimen sequenced was sorted CD4+, CD8+, or CD8+CD57+ T cells (not recorded which) from PBMCs. The sequence derives from a human donor in good health, serving as a control. The chain has TRBV27 and TRBJ2-3; the match to TRBD2 covers 12 bases. DNA for the CDR3: TGTGCCAGCAGGACTAGCGGGGGAACAGATACGCAGTATTTT. Translation gives CASRTSGGTDTQYF.